The clone carrying this TCR beta chain was detected a few times. The data were taken from a study of T cell repertoires in cytomegalovirus infection. The trim removed 7 bases at V and 6 bases at J, leaving 8 bases unmatched. The CDR3 extends over 14 amino acids. CDR1 SGDLS and CDR2 YYNGEE come from the germline V gene. One entry per CDR3 protein, called by TCRdb with MiXCR from the reads. The sample records 480,000 or so distinct CDR3 sequences, 11% being singletons. The sequenced sample was PBMCs. V usage is TRBV9 and J usage is TRBJ2-1; the match to TRBD2 covers 9 bases. The clonotype originates from a human donor in good health (CMV status not recorded). Some clones in this sample may be carry-over from other donors' samples. This CDR3 reads CASGRAGGPNEQFF. The DNA of the CDR3 is TGTGCCAGCGGGAGGGCGGGGGGGCCCAATGAGCAGTTCTTC.